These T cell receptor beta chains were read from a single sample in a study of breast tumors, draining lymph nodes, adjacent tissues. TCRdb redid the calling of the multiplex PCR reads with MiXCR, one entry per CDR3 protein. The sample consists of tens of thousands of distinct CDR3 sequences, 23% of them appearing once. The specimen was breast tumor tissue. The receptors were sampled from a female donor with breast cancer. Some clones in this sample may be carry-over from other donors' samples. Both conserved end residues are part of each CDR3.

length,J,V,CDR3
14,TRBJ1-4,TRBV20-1,CSAREGTANEKLFF
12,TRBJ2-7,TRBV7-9,CASSGVGGEQYF
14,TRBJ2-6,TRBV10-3,CAISKESGANVLTF
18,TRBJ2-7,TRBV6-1,CASSERPTGTGRPYEQYF
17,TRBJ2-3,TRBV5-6,CASSQPMTGSVGDTQYF
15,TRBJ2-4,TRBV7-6,CASSEGPQNQNIQYF
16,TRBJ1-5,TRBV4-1,CASSQPSKALNQPQHF
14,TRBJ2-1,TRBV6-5,CASSYSSSHNEQFF
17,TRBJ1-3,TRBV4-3,CASSVRFGGRTGNTIYF
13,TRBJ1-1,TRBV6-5,CASSRQGGTEAFF
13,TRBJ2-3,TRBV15,CATSREIGDREYF
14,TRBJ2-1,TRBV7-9,CASSFRDQYNEQFF
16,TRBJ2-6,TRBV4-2,CASSPDRGSGANVLTF
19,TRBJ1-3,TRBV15,CATSGRKGDSGITGNTIYF
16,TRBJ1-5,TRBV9,CASSVGPGYSNQPQHF
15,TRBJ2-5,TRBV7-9,CASSPVLAVQETQYF
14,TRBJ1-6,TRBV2,CASSDRGRNSPLHF
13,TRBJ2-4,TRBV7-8,CASSLEGKNIQYF
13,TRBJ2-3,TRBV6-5,CASRIQGADTQYF
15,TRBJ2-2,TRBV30,CAWKVAGAGTGELFF
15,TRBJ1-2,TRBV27,CASSPGQGLVYGYTF
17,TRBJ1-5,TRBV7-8,CASSRSSSHGANQPQHF
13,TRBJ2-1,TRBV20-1,CSARRAAYNEQFF
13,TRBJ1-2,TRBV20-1,CSARPGGWYGYTF
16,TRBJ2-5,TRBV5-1,CASSLAREAVRETQYF
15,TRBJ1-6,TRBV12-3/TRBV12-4,CASSLASQVRSPLHF
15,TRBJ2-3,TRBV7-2,CASSLGPVKLDTQYF
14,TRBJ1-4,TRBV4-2,CASSQDSSNEKLFF
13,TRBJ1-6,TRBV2,CASRLTENSPLHF
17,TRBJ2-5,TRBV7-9,CASSLARDRGPQETQYF
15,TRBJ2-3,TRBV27,CASSFQSGITDTQYF
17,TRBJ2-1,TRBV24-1,CATSDPQTSGRDNEQFF
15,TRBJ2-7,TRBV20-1,CSAGDDGTGMHEQYF
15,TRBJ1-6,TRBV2,CASSEGTGGISPLHF
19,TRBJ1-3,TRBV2,CASSVDIWGYYLSGNTIYF
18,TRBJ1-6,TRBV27,CTSSLLWVKGSYNSPLHF
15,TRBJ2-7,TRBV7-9,CASSPPLQGSYEQYF
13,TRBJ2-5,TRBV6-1,CASSWAGRGTQYF